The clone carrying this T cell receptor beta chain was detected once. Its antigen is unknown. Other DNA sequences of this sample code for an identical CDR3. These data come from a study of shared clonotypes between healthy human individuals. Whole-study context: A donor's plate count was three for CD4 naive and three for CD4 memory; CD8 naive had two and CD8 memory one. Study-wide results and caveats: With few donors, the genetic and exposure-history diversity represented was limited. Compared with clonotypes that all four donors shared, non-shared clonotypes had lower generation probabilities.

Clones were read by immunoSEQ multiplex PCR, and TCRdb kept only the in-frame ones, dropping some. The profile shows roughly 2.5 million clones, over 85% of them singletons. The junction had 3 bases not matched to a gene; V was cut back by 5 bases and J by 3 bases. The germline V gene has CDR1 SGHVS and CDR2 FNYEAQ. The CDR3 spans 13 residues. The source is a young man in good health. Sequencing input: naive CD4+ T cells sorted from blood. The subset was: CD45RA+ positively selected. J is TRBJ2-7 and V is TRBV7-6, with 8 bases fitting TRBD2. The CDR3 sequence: CASSPSGSYEQYF. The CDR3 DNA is TGTGCCAGCAGCCCCAGCGGGAGCTACGAGCAGTACTTC.